These 9 T cell receptor beta chains originate from one sample sequenced in a study of neurological immune-mediated disorders. TCRdb passed the 5' RACE reads through MiXCR, listing each CDR3 protein once. Here the sample spans some 19,000 distinct CDR3 sequences, around a sixth being singletons. Sequencing was carried out using CD8+ T cells from blood. These receptors were obtained from a woman aged 18-29 years with multiple sclerosis.

On this clonotype: One end of the junction is discordant with germline, which a read error may explain. The rearrangement joins TRBV5-1 to TRBJ2-7; D remains ambiguous. The DNA end lines up better with TRBJ2-5; the J call may be wrong. The CDR3 length is 12 residues. Per germline, CDR1 SGHRS and CDR2 YFSETQ. CDR3 protein: CTSSSNKETQYF. The CDR3 bases are TGCACCAGCAGCTCAAACAAAGAGACCCAGTACTTC.

This clonotype qualifies as medium-sized (0.01 to 0.1%). J is TRBJ2-3 and V is TRBV10-3; a possible D gene is TRBD2 (6 bases). The CDR3 sequence is 14 residues long. V gave up 9 bases and J gave up 0 bases, with 13 bases separating them. Per the germline V gene, CDR1 is ENHRY and CDR2 is SYGVKD. The CDR3 DNA reads TGTGCCATGGGGTCGGGAGCCAGCACAGATACGCAGTATTTT. Translated: CAMGSGASTDTQYF.

This clonotype is medium-sized (0.01 to 0.1%) in the sample. The chain carries TRBV5-5 and TRBJ1-5; D may be TRBD1 (5 bases). Looked up from germline, CDR1 is SGHKS and CDR2 is YYEKEE (reference sequence). Deletions cut 3 bases from V and 5 bases from J, with 9 bases between. CDR3 length: 13 amino acids. The CDR3 is CASSWGEDQPQHF. As DNA, the CDR3 is TGTGCCAGCAGCTGGGGGGAGGATCAGCCCCAGCATTTT.

At least ten counts were recorded for this clonotype. This chain joins TRBV5-6 and TRBJ1-2; D is possibly TRBD1 (5 bases). The length of the CDR3 is 13 residues. Germline CDR1 and CDR2: SGHDT and YYEEEE. Trimming shortened V by 4 bases and J by 7 bases, and 14 bases separated the two germline ends. CDR3 sequence (DNA): TGTGCCAGCAGCACCGACGGGGCGGCTGGCTACACCTTC. Protein sequence: CASSTDGAAGYTF.

This clonotype was counted ten times or more. The CDR3 is CATSSGRANTEAFF. The CDR3 DNA is TGTGCCACCAGCAGCGGCAGGGCAAACACTGAAGCTTTCTTT. The chain recombines TRBV15 with TRBJ1-1; D perhaps matches TRBD1 (5 bases). V lost 3 bases and J 2 bases, leaving 10 bases between the germline ends. CDR1 is LNHNV and CDR2 is YYDKDF in the germline V gene (reference sequence). This CDR3 comprises 14 residues.

This clonotype showed up just a few times. The chain is built from TRBV10-3 and TRBJ1-5; D might be TRBD1 (5 bases). V lost 5 bases and J 0 bases, leaving 11 bases between the germline ends. Germline values: CDR1 ENHRY, CDR2 SYGVKD. The CDR3 runs to 15 residues. The CDR3 DNA is TGTGCCATCAGTAGGGACCGAAATAGCAATCAGCCCCAGCATTTT. Residues: CAISRDRNSNQPQHF.

This clonotype was detected ten times or more. The chain is built from TRBV4-3 and TRBJ1-5, with D unclear. Per the germline V gene, CDR1 is LGHNA and CDR2 is YSLEER. The CDR3 extends over 15 amino acids. The V and J ends lost 1 base and 0 bases respectively, with 7 bases between them. CDR3 DNA sequence: TGCGCCAGCAGCCAAGCGACGGGTAGCAATCAGCCCCAGCATTTT. Its protein is CASSQATGSNQPQHF.

By sample fraction, this clonotype is medium-sized. The chain uses TRBV10-3 and TRBJ2-3, with D possibly being TRBD2 (5 bases). This CDR3 contains 15 residues. V was trimmed by 2 bases and J by 4 bases, leaving 13 bases between them. CDR1 and CDR2 (germline): ENHRY, SYGVKD. The CDR3 DNA follows: TGTGCCATCAGTGAGGAGGGCAAGTGGGCAGATACGCAGTATTTT. The encoded protein is CAISEEGKWADTQYF.

Many counts were recorded for this clonotype. The chain joins TRBV7-8 to TRBJ2-2; TRBD1 is a possible D gene (7 bases). The CDR3 consists of 17 residues. V shed 1 base and J shed 4 bases, with 16 bases lying between them. Germline lookup yields CDR1 SGHVS and CDR2 FQNEAQ. The CDR3 region is CASSLGRRGAGTGELFF. The CDR3 nucleotides are TGTGCCAGCAGCTTAGGTCGCAGGGGGGCTGGCACCGGGGAGCTGTTTTTT.